This is a list of T cell receptor beta chains from one sample in a study of neurological immune-mediated disorders. TCRdb re-analysed the 5' RACE reads in MiXCR, keeping a single row per CDR3 protein. The sample lists 25,000 to 35,000 distinct CDR3 sequences, about 3.1% seen once, with more than 6% in the top ten. Sequenced sample: PBMCs. Receptor source: a woman aged 30 to 39 with multiple sclerosis. The CDR3 runs from the conserved cysteine through the conserved F or W. The D gene is left open where the match is weak. Some rows mark clone size as missing; the rest say once, few, many or name a class of expanded clone.

abundance | j_gene | d_gene | v_gene | CDR3aa | CDR3nt
many | TRBJ1-5 | - | TRBV12-5 | CASGLGGQPQHF | TGTGCTAGTGGTTTGGGGGGTCAGCCCCAGCATTTT
many | TRBJ2-3 | TRBD2 | TRBV5-1 | CASGARAGSTDTQYF | TGCGCCTCCGGAGCTCGAGCGGGGAGCACAGATACGCAGTATTTT
many | TRBJ1-3 | - | TRBV3-1 | CASSQQDSSNTIYF | TGTGCCAGCAGCCAACAAGACAGTTCTAACACCATATATTTT
many | TRBJ2-3 | - | TRBV4-3 | CASSQEKGVWEGTQYF | TGCGCCAGCAGCCAAGAGAAGGGGGTCTGGGAGGGTACGCAGTATTTT
medium-sized | TRBJ2-2 | TRBD1 | TRBV24-1 | CATGPGGNTGELFF | TGTGCCACCGGGCCAGGGGGGAACACCGGGGAGCTGTTTTTT
many | TRBJ2-1 | - | TRBV21-1 | CASSTTSGLAGVIYNEQFF | TGTGCCAGCAGCACTACGTCGGGACTAGCGGGGGTAATATACAATGAGCAGTTCTTC
- | TRBJ1-2 | TRBD1 | TRBV5-1 | CASSSGGTGGRGGYTF | TGCGCCAGCAGCTCTGGCGGGACAGGGGGCCGGGGTGGCTACACCTTC
many | TRBJ2-3 | - | TRBV28 | CASTISLSGADTQYF | TGTGCCAGCACCATTAGCCTCTCGGGGGCAGATACGCAGTATTTT
many | TRBJ1-2 | - | TRBV20-1 | CSLEGNGYTF | TGCAGCCTTGAAGGAAATGGCTACACCTTC
many | TRBJ2-7 | - | TRBV7-9 | CASSPISYEQYF | TGTGCCAGCAGCCCCATATCCTACGAGCAGTACTTC
medium-sized | TRBJ1-2 | TRBD1 | TRBV2 | CASIRTGEVGYTF | TGTGCCAGCATCAGGACAGGTGAAGTTGGCTACACCTTC